This is a list of T cell receptor beta chains from one sample in a study of blood T cells in healthy people across ages. TCRdb re-called the 5' RACE reads with MiXCR, one entry per CDR3 protein. Of about 760,000 distinct CDR3 sequences in the sample, more than 20% are singletons; the top ten hold more than 8.5%. The sample was also linked to a second study, of T cells of mothers and their children.

Input material: blood. All receptors derive from a boy aged 5 to 17 in good health. CDR3s include the opening cysteine and the closing phenylalanine or tryptophan.

V gene	J gene	CDR3 protein
TRBV7-9	-	CASSLTQQTSGIYEQYF
TRBV12-3/TRBV12-4	TRBJ1-4	CASSPGREKLFF
TRBV7-2	TRBJ2-7	CASSARGSREQYF
TRBV20-1	TRBJ2-3	CSARGGGLGTDTQYF
TRBV10-3	TRBJ2-5	CAMGQGPSPGETQYF
TRBV3-1	TRBJ2-5	CASSQDPPQETQYF
TRBV5-1	TRBJ1-1	CASSATRQGEGEAFF
TRBV25-1	TRBJ2-1	CASSEATDSYNEQFF
TRBV9	TRBJ2-5	CASSVATEGETQYF
TRBV5-5	TRBJ2-2	CASRLQAGELFF
TRBV2	-	CASTPGTGIIYEQYF
TRBV20-1	TRBJ2-1	CSASGGAYNEQFF
TRBV29-1	TRBJ2-5	CSVEWTGDAQETQYF
TRBV7-2	-	CASSLESYEQFF
TRBV29-1	-	CSVGGASGEQFF
TRBV3-1	TRBJ2-3	CASSQDPRTSPSTDTQYF
TRBV11-2	TRBJ2-5	CASSDHRRGETQYF
TRBV29-1	-	CSVGLPDEQYF
TRBV18	TRBJ2-1	CASFNELAGVGDNEQFF
TRBV20-1	TRBJ1-4	CSAFPEFQRRGEKLFF
TRBV12-3/TRBV12-4	TRBJ2-1	CASTLTGGNEQFF
TRBV11-2	TRBJ2-5	CAGSGAKAHGTQYF
TRBV5-1	TRBJ2-3	CASSSYREFSTDTQYF
TRBV9	TRBJ2-1	CASSVSSSYNEQFF
TRBV6-2/TRBV6-3	TRBJ2-3	CASSYSPSDTDTQYF
TRBV11-2	TRBJ1-3	CASSSVASGNTIYF
TRBV28	TRBJ1-3	CASSPLLVSGNTIYF
TRBV21-1	TRBJ2-5	CASSKVLSTGGWETQYF
TRBV9	TRBJ2-1	CASSPVSLNEQFF
TRBV12-3/TRBV12-4	TRBJ1-4	CASSPGTGIKKLFF
TRBV11-2	TRBJ2-5	CASSPRPGEHRRF
TRBV10-3	TRBJ2-7	CAISESKAGSEQYF
TRBV20-1	-	CSAREGTYNEQFF
TRBV28	TRBJ2-7	CASSLIGETSSYEQYF
TRBV7-2	TRBJ1-1	CASSLAGRGGSPEAFF
TRBV7-9	TRBJ2-1	CASSAGLAGPNEQFF
TRBV4-2	TRBJ2-2	CASSQDVRTGGTGELFF
TRBV19	TRBJ1-5	CASRTPGTGTYSNQPQHF
TRBV29-1	TRBJ1-2	CSAEATGGHTF
TRBV27	TRBJ2-7	CASSLRAVTTYEQYF
TRBV24-1	TRBJ2-1	CATGGYRVDNEQFF
TRBV6-5	TRBJ2-7	CASGNSEQYF
TRBV12-3/TRBV12-4	TRBJ2-6	CASNPPRAGANVLTF
TRBV13	TRBJ1-1	CASSLGPAAFF
TRBV14	TRBJ2-1	CASSQGHQFANYNEQFF
TRBV6-2/TRBV6-3	TRBJ1-1	CASSLRGQGNTEAFF